These T cell receptor beta chains were read from a single sample in a study of cytomegalovirus exposure and HLA in healthy donors. Measured with immunoSEQ multiplex PCR; TCRdb has only the in-frame clones, and not every one. There are 100,000 to 150,000 clones in the sample; roughly 80% occur only once, and 0.75% to 0.95% lies in the top ten. The sequenced sample was PBMCs. Every receptor here comes from a woman aged 55-70 years in good health and CMV-seronegative. Both conserved end residues are part of each CDR3. D genes are given only for firm matches. The size of a clone is reported for some rows only, either as once, few or many, or as a class for expanded clones.

V gene: TRBV30; D gene: NA; clone size: NA; J gene: TRBJ2-7; CDR3 protein: CAWTGAGTLYF; CDR3 DNA: TGTGCCTGGACTGGAGCCGGGACTCTGTACTTC
V gene: TRBV29-1; D gene: NA; clone size: NA; J gene: TRBJ2-1; CDR3 protein: CSVVPGGTANNEQFF; CDR3 DNA: TGCAGCGTTGTACCTGGAGGGACAGCCAACAATGAGCAGTTCTTC
V gene: TRBV28; D gene: TRBD2; clone size: NA; J gene: TRBJ2-7; CDR3 protein: CASKVAGVGEQYF; CDR3 DNA: TGTGCCAGCAAAGTAGCGGGAGTGGGCGAGCAGTACTTC
V gene: TRBV4-1; D gene: TRBD1; clone size: NA; J gene: TRBJ2-5; CDR3 protein: CASSHPLDRGRRSGYQETQYF; CDR3 DNA: TGCGCCAGCAGCCACCCTCTCGACAGGGGGCGACGGTCGGGGTACCAAGAGACCCAGTACTTC
V gene: TRBV28; D gene: NA; clone size: NA; J gene: TRBJ2-7; CDR3 protein: CASSSLRTAYEQYF; CDR3 DNA: TGTGCCAGCAGTTCACTAAGGACAGCCTACGAGCAGTACTTC
V gene: TRBV5-3; D gene: TRBD2; clone size: NA; J gene: TRBJ2-2; CDR3 protein: CARRGLAGSKGELFF; CDR3 DNA: TGTGCCAGAAGGGGACTAGCGGGATCAAAAGGGGAGCTGTTTTTT
V gene: TRBV30; D gene: NA; clone size: NA; J gene: TRBJ2-3; CDR3 protein: CAWSPYPRSRTDTQYF; CDR3 DNA: TGTGCCTGGAGCCCGTACCCGCGGAGCCGCACAGATACGCAGTATTTT
V gene: TRBV4-1; D gene: NA; clone size: few; J gene: TRBJ1-1; CDR3 protein: CASSQERGDWAEAFF; CDR3 DNA: TGCGCCAGCAGCCAAGAGAGAGGAGATTGGGCTGAAGCTTTCTTT
V gene: TRBV4-1; D gene: TRBD1; clone size: NA; J gene: TRBJ1-2; CDR3 protein: CASSQEGRDRAGDGGYTF; CDR3 DNA: TGCGCCAGCAGCCAAGAGGGGCGGGACAGGGCAGGTGATGGTGGCTACACCTTC
V gene: TRBV27; D gene: TRBD1; clone size: NA; J gene: TRBJ1-2; CDR3 protein: CASSSTGYGYTF; CDR3 DNA: TGTGCCAGCAGTTCGACAGGGTACGGCTACACCTTC
V gene: TRBV30; D gene: NA; clone size: few; J gene: TRBJ2-5; CDR3 protein: CAWSRKGANFQETQYF; CDR3 DNA: TGTGCCTGGAGCCGAAAGGGAGCAAATTTCCAAGAGACCCAGTACTTC
V gene: TRBV6-1; D gene: NA; clone size: NA; J gene: TRBJ1-1; CDR3 protein: CASSEWPNTEAFF; CDR3 DNA: TGTGCCAGCAGTGAATGGCCGAACACTGAAGCTTTCTTT